Listed below are T cell receptor beta chains from one sample, sequenced in a study of T cells in Graves' hyperthyroidism and ophthalmopathy. TCRdb recomputed calls from the multiplex PCR reads with MiXCR, one row per CDR3 protein. Counted here are some 800,000 distinct CDR3 sequences, 35% to 45% occurring once; the ten biggest clones make up roughly 8.3%. Sequencing was carried out using blood. These receptors all come from a young man with Graves' hyperthyroidism. Both conserved end residues are part of each CDR3. The D gene is left open where the match is weak. Clone size is shown for a subset of rows, as once, few, many or a class of expanded clone.

d_call	j_call	clone_size	v_call	cdr3_aa	cdr3_nt
TRBD1	TRBJ2-6	few	TRBV2	CASSFTGQGANVLTF	TGTGCCAGCAGTTTTACGGGACAGGGGGCCAACGTCCTGACTTTC
TRBD1	TRBJ2-3	.	TRBV19	CASSTGAGGIDTQYF	TGTGCCAGTAGTACTGGGGCAGGGGGTATAGATACGCAGTATTTT
TRBD1	TRBJ1-6	many	TRBV7-2	CASSWAAGGNSPLHF	TGTGCCAGCAGCTGGGCGGCAGGGGGCAATTCACCCCTCCACTTT
.	TRBJ1-6	many	TRBV20-1	CSARVGAYNSPLHF	TGCAGTGCTAGAGTGGGGGCCTATAATTCACCCCTCCACTTT
TRBD1	TRBJ2-7	few	TRBV20-1	CSADRDSSYEQYF	TGCAGTGCTGACAGGGATAGCTCCTACGAGCAGTACTTC
.	TRBJ2-7	.	TRBV5-1	CASSQDHGVPSYEQYF	TGCGCCAGCAGCCAAGATCATGGGGTTCCCTCCTACGAGCAGTACTTC
.	TRBJ2-7	few	TRBV5-4	CASSTWEAPYEQYF	TGTGCCAGCAGCACTTGGGAAGCACCCTACGAGCAGTACTTC
.	TRBJ2-5	few	TRBV6-5	CASSPEKLGETQYF	TGTGCCAGCAGTCCCGAAAAACTGGGGGAGACCCAGTACTTC
TRBD1	TRBJ1-1	few	TRBV20-1	CSARAARGPNTEAFF	TGCAGTGCTAGAGCGGCCAGGGGGCCGAACACTGAAGCTTTCTTT
.	TRBJ2-5	few	TRBV6-1	CASSEAFRVETQYF	TGTGCCAGCAGTGAAGCTTTCCGGGTAGAGACCCAGTACTTC
.	TRBJ1-1	.	TRBV10-3	CASIGSPNTEAFF	TGTGCCAGCATCGGGAGCCCGAACACTGAAGCTTTCTTT
.	TRBJ2-7	.	TRBV5-1	CASSEGDGSYEQYF	TGCGCCAGCAGCGAGGGGGACGGCTCCTACGAGCAGTACTTC
.	TRBJ1-1	many	TRBV19	CASSRIVATGSTEAFF	TGTGCCAGTAGCCGTATTGTGGCCACCGGATCGACTGAAGCTTTCTTT
TRBD2	TRBJ2-7	.	TRBV7-2	CAIPGLAPKGQYF	TGTGCCATTCCGGGACTAGCTCCTAAGGGGCAGTACTTC
.	TRBJ2-7	.	TRBV15	CATSRAGTGEQYF	TGTGCCACCAGCAGAGCAGGGACGGGCGAGCAGTACTTC
.	TRBJ1-5	few	TRBV7-9	CASSSHREIYQPQHF	TGTGCCAGCAGCTCCCACAGGGAAATATATCAGCCCCAGCATTTT
.	TRBJ2-7	few	TRBV9	CASSLSGGIQYEQYF	TGTGCCAGCAGCTTAAGCGGCGGGATACAGTACGAGCAGTACTTC
.	TRBJ1-6	few	TRBV6-5	CASSYSKRRIHSPLHF	TGTGCCAGCAGTTACTCGAAACGGCGGATCCATTCACCCCTCCACTTT
TRBD1	TRBJ2-5	.	TRBV14	CASSQDSGTGASWTQYF	TGTGCCAGCAGCCAAGATTCCGGGACAGGGGCCTCTTGGACCCAGTACTTC
.	TRBJ1-3	.	TRBV10-3	CAISPVGGLLSGNTIYF	TGTGCCATCTCCCCGGTCGGGGGTCTCCTCTCTGGAAACACCATATATTTT
.	TRBJ1-3	few	TRBV7-8	CASSLGDVSGNTIYF	TGTGCCAGCAGCCTCGGAGACGTCTCTGGAAACACCATATATTTT
.	TRBJ2-7	.	TRBV19	CASSISGFEQYF	TGTGCCAGTAGTATATCAGGGTTCGAGCAGTACTTC
TRBD1	TRBJ1-5	few	TRBV20-1	CSARDREGDRGNQPQHF	TGCAGTGCTAGAGATAGGGAGGGCGACAGGGGCAATCAGCCCCAGCATTTT
.	TRBJ1-2	few	TRBV14	CASSPGRAGNYGYTF	TGTGCCAGCAGCCCCGGACGGGCAGGGAACTATGGCTACACCTTC